The next 16 T cell receptor beta chains were all read from a single sample in a study of cytomegalovirus exposure and HLA in healthy donors. The PCR was carried out with 60 Vbeta primers and 13 Jbeta primers. Using immunoSEQ multiplex PCR, the repertoire was profiled, and TCRdb retains in-frame clones only, with some absent. Counted here are more than 90,000 clones, over 55% occurring once; the ten biggest clones make up 5.5% to 6%. Sequences were obtained from PBMCs. The receptors here all came from a boy younger than 18 in good health and CMV-seropositive.

The chain links TRBV5-1 to TRBJ2-7, with 10 positions matching TRBD2. The V gene's germline CDR1 is SGHRS and CDR2 YFSETQ. CDR3 length: 13 residues. Trimming removed 5 bases from V and 5 bases from J; junction bases left unmatched: 4. The CDR3 loop reads CASRWTSGHEQYF. The CDR3 DNA reads as TGCGCCAGCAGATGGACTAGCGGCCACGAGCAGTACTTC.

Regarding this clone: Relative to the germline gene, one junction end is altered; a read error may explain this. This CDR3 reads CASSSPANEQFF. The CDR3, as DNA: TGTGCCAGCTCATCACCAGCCAATGAGCAGTTCTTC. The chain links TRBV18 to TRBJ2-1; D unresolved. The germline V gene has CDR1 KGHSH and CDR2 LQKENI. There are 12 residues in the CDR3.

Note on this clone: At one of its ends the junction is not consistent with the germline gene, which may arise from a read error. This chain links TRBV9 with TRBJ1-5, with TRBD1 as a possible D gene (6 bases). Germline CDR1 reads SGDLS; CDR2 reads YYNGEE. The CDR3 is made up of 14 amino acids. The CDR3 DNA reads as TGTGCCAGCAGCAAAGGGGGTAGCAATCAGCCCCAGAATTTT. Translating gives CASSKGGSNQPQNF. Variable domain in full (rest from reference TRBV9 and TRBJ1-5): DSGVTQTPKHLITATGQRVTLRCSPRSGDLSVYWYQQSLDQGLQFLIQYYNGEERAKGNILERFSAQQFPDLHSELNLSSLELGDSALYFCASSKGGSNQPQNFGDGTRLSIL.

The chain is built from TRBV13 and TRBJ1-6, with 10 bases aligning to TRBD1. The ends lost 3 bases at V and 7 bases at J; junction bases unmatched: 0. This CDR3 spans 14 amino acids. CDR1 is PRHDT and CDR2 is FYEKMQ in the germline V gene (reference sequence). CDR3 protein: CASSLDRGNSPLHF. The CDR3, as DNA: TGTGCCAGCAGCTTGGACAGGGGGAATTCACCCCTCCACTTT.

The V call is TRBV5-4, the J call TRBJ2-1, with 9 bases aligning to TRBD1. This CDR3 is built from 14 residues. Trimming took 4 bases from V and 6 from J; bases not matched to a gene: 5. The V gene's germline CDR1 is SGHNT and CDR2 YYREEE (reference sequence). CDR3 protein: CASSLRTGANEQFF. The DNA of the CDR3 is TGTGCCAGCAGCCTCCGGACAGGGGCCAATGAGCAGTTCTTC.

The CDR3 sequence is CASSFGGNTEAFF. DNA of the CDR3: TGTGCCAGCAGCTTCGGCGGGAACACTGAAGCTTTCTTT. V and J are TRBV7-2 and TRBJ1-1, with D uncertain. Germline V lookup: CDR1 SGHTA, CDR2 FQGNSA. The V gene lost 3 bases and the J gene lost 1 base, with 6 bases spanning the gap. CDR3 length: 13 amino acids.

V usage is TRBV4-2 and J usage is TRBJ1-4; D unresolved. The CDR3 is 15 amino acids. Trimming left V 0 bases short and J 12 bases short, with 17 bases between. Germline V gives CDR1 LGHNA, CDR2 YNFKEQ. In DNA form, the CDR3 reads TGTGCCAGCAGCCAAGAAGAAGTGGCGGAGCGTGAACTGTTTTTT. This sequence encodes CASSQEEVAERELFF.

This chain uses TRBV6-6 with TRBJ2-7; TRBD1 agrees at 7 bases. The V and J ends lost 6 bases and 0 bases, in that order; junction bases with no gene match: 8. The V gene's germline CDR1 is MNHNY and CDR2 SVGAGI (reference sequence). There are 15 residues in the CDR3. The CDR3 here is CASSITGQSSYEQYF. As DNA, the CDR3 is TGTGCCAGCAGCATTACGGGACAGAGCTCCTACGAGCAGTACTTC.

This clone came up once. CDR3 nucleotides: TGTGCCACCAGCAGTCGAGACAGTCATAATGAAAAACTGTTTTTT. Protein: CATSSRDSHNEKLFF. The chain uses TRBV15 and TRBJ1-4; weak D call: TRBD1 (5 bases). The CDR3 has 15 amino acids. Germline loops: CDR1 LNHNV, CDR2 YYDKDF (reference sequence). V lost 3 bases and J 4 bases, leaving 12 bases between the germline ends.

CDR3 in DNA: TGTGCCAGCAGCTTAGCTGGGGGGACAGCCCTCTCTGGGGCCAACGTCCTGACTTTC. Translating it yields CASSLAGGTALSGANVLTF. This chain joins TRBV7-2 and TRBJ2-6, with D possibly matching TRBD1 (7 bases). V lost 0 bases, J lost 0 bases, and 15 bases lay in between. In germline, CDR1 is SGHTA, CDR2 FQGNSA. The CDR3 has 19 residues.

This clone turned up a few times. This sequence joins TRBV7-2 and TRBJ1-2, with unresolved D. CDR1 SGHTA and CDR2 FQGNSA come from the germline V gene. The germline V and J ends were trimmed by 5 bases and 2 bases, with 15 bases remaining between them. This CDR3 is built from 15 residues. The CDR3 protein is CASSVGSTGNYGYTF. The CDR3 bases are TGTGCCAGCAGCGTAGGGTCGACGGGGAACTATGGCTACACCTTC.

The genes are TRBV29-1 and TRBJ1-1; D may be TRBD1 (6 bases). This CDR3 spans 12 amino acids. Germline V lookup: CDR1 SQVTM, CDR2 ANQGSEA. Trimming pared 5 bases from V and 3 bases from J, leaving 10 bases between. The CDR3, as DNA: TGCAGCGTTAAGGGGGTTGACACTGAAGCTTTCTTT. Residues: CSVKGVDTEAFF. The whole variable domain, remainder taken from reference TRBV29-1 and TRBJ1-1, is SAVISQKPSRDICQRGTSLTIQCQVDSQVTMMFWYRQQPGQSLTLIATANQGSEATYESGFVIDKFPISRPNLTFSTLTVSNMSPEDSSIYLCSVKGVDTEAFFGQGTRLTVV.

This clone was counted once. The CDR3 is CASSFNRNYGYTF. Written as DNA, the CDR3 is TGTGCCAGCAGCTTTAACAGGAACTATGGCTACACCTTC. The chain carries TRBV5-4 and TRBJ1-2; the D gene is possibly TRBD1 (5 bases). The CDR3 runs 13 residues. Germline V gives CDR1 SGHNT, CDR2 YYREEE (reference sequence). V gave up 2 bases and J gave up 2 bases, with 7 bases separating them.

The chain uses TRBV25-1 and TRBJ1-1; D is perhaps TRBD1 (5 bases). CDR3 length: 13 residues. Germline V CDR1 and CDR2: MGHDK, SYGVNS. V lost 8 bases to trimming and J lost 6 bases, with 16 bases between them. CDR3 sequence reads: CASGAGGIAEAFF. DNA for the CDR3: TGTGCCAGCGGAGCCGGGGGGATCGCTGAAGCTTTCTTT. Combining the CDR3 with reference TRBV25-1 and TRBJ1-1 gives the whole variable domain EADIYQTPRYLVIGTGKKITLECSQTMGHDKMYWYQQDPGMELHLIHYSYGVNSTEKGDLSSESTVSRIRTEHFPLTLESARPSHTSQYLCASGAGGIAEAFFGQGTRLTVV.

The chain combines TRBV6-6 with TRBJ2-3; 7 bases are a match to TRBD1. In germline, CDR1 is MNHNY, CDR2 SVGAGI (reference sequence). V shed 7 bases, J shed 0 bases, and the junction held 7 bases outside the gene matches. The CDR3 consists of 15 residues. CDR3 coding DNA: TGTGCCAGCACCCCGGGACAGACTAGCACAGATACGCAGTATTTT. It encodes CASTPGQTSTDTQYF.

The rearrangement links TRBV5-1 to TRBJ2-2, with 9 positions matching TRBD1. Trimming took 2 bases from V and 1 from J; bases not matched to a gene: 9. CDR1 is SGHRS, CDR2 YFSETQ, per germline. The CDR3 is made up of 18 amino acids. The CDR3 DNA is TGCGCCAGCAGCTTAAAATCCCCGGGACAGGGGAACACCGGGGAGCTGTTTTTT. This encodes CASSLKSPGQGNTGELFF.